This is a list of T cell receptor beta chains from one sample in a study of regulatory T cells in long-lasting Graves disease. TCRdb re-analysed the multiplex PCR reads in MiXCR, keeping a single row per CDR3 protein. The table records roughly 420,000 distinct CDR3 sequences, 15% to 19% of them present only once. Sequenced material: peripheral blood mononuclear cells (PBMCs), taken at new diagnosis, from a patient treated with antithyroid drugs. All receptors come from a female donor with Graves disease. Each CDR3 is given with its conserved first and last residue. The order of the fields is J gene, D gene, clone size, V gene, CDR3 DNA, CDR3 protein. D genes are given only for firm matches. Rows may omit the clone size; those that give it use once, few, many or a size class.

j_call: TRBJ1-5
d_call: -
clone_size: many
v_call: TRBV30
cdr3_nt: TGTGCTGCCCAGGACGGAGATCAGCCCCAGCATTTT
cdr3_aa: CAAQDGDQPQHF

j_call: TRBJ2-1
d_call: -
clone_size: -
v_call: TRBV6-1
cdr3_nt: TGTGCCAGCAGTCCAGCGGAGGGGGGAGCCGGCGTCTATGAGCAGTTCTTC
cdr3_aa: CASSPAEGGAGVYEQFF

j_call: TRBJ2-5
d_call: TRBD2
clone_size: -
v_call: TRBV15
cdr3_nt: TGTGCCACCAGCAGAGATCGGATGGCCGGGAGGAGTAGAGAGACCCAGTACTTC
cdr3_aa: CATSRDRMAGRSRETQYF

j_call: TRBJ2-3
d_call: -
clone_size: many
v_call: TRBV7-3
cdr3_nt: TGTGCCAGCTCCCGGGGGACTCCCACAGATACGCAGTATTTT
cdr3_aa: CASSRGTPTDTQYF

j_call: TRBJ1-5
d_call: -
clone_size: many
v_call: TRBV15
cdr3_nt: TGTGCCACCAGCAGAGGGGGAGACTTAGGAGCCCAGCATTTT
cdr3_aa: CATSRGGDLGAQHF

j_call: TRBJ1-2
d_call: -
clone_size: -
v_call: TRBV7-9
cdr3_nt: TGTGCCAGCACGGCCCAGGGATTCGACTATGGCTACACCTTC
cdr3_aa: CASTAQGFDYGYTF

j_call: TRBJ2-5
d_call: TRBD1
clone_size: many
v_call: TRBV12-3/TRBV12-4
cdr3_nt: TGTGCCAGCAGTGAGACAGGGCCCAGGGGGGAGACCCAGTACTTC
cdr3_aa: CASSETGPRGETQYF

j_call: TRBJ2-7
d_call: TRBD2
clone_size: few
v_call: TRBV12-5
cdr3_nt: TGTGCTACCCCGACCGGGGGGGCCTATGGCAGGGCCCCCTACGAGCAGTACTTC
cdr3_aa: CATPTGGAYGRAPYEQYF

j_call: TRBJ1-2
d_call: -
clone_size: many
v_call: TRBV27
cdr3_nt: TGTGCCAGCAGTTTATTGGGGAGCCCATATGGCTACACCTTC
cdr3_aa: CASSLLGSPYGYTF

j_call: TRBJ1-1
d_call: -
clone_size: many
v_call: TRBV5-1
cdr3_nt: TGTGCCAGTAGTTCACGGGTGAACACTGAAGCTTTCTTT
cdr3_aa: CASSSRVNTEAFF

j_call: TRBJ1-5
d_call: -
clone_size: many
v_call: TRBV12-3/TRBV12-4
cdr3_nt: TGTGCCAGCAGTCCGTATCAGCCCCAGCATTTT
cdr3_aa: CASSPYQPQHF

j_call: TRBJ1-2
d_call: TRBD1
clone_size: many
v_call: TRBV10-3
cdr3_nt: TGTGCCATCCCCGGGGGACAGAACTATGGCTACACCTTC
cdr3_aa: CAIPGGQNYGYTF

j_call: TRBJ2-5
d_call: -
clone_size: many
v_call: TRBV7-9
cdr3_nt: TGTGCCAGCAGCTTTCTGACCCGACACCGGGGAGAGACCCAGTACTTC
cdr3_aa: CASSFLTRHRGETQYF

j_call: TRBJ2-2
d_call: -
clone_size: few
v_call: TRBV14
cdr3_nt: TGTGCCAGCAGCCGGTTTGCCGGGGAGCTGTTTTTT
cdr3_aa: CASSRFAGELFF

j_call: TRBJ1-5
d_call: -
clone_size: many
v_call: TRBV30
cdr3_nt: TGTGCCTGGAGTGGAGGGGTAGGGCCCCAGCATTTT
cdr3_aa: CAWSGGVGPQHF

j_call: TRBJ2-6
d_call: TRBD1
clone_size: many
v_call: TRBV5-4
cdr3_nt: TGTGCCAGCAGCATTGGGACAGCGAGCTCTGGGGCCAACGTCCTGACTTTC
cdr3_aa: CASSIGTASSGANVLTF

j_call: TRBJ2-7
d_call: -
clone_size: few
v_call: TRBV5-1
cdr3_nt: TGCGCCAGCAGCCCTGTGGGTAGCGTCATCTCCTACGAGCAGTACTTC
cdr3_aa: CASSPVGSVISYEQYF

j_call: TRBJ1-2
d_call: TRBD1
clone_size: few
v_call: TRBV7-2
cdr3_nt: TGTGCCAGCAGCTTGTACGGACAGGCTATTAACTATGGCTACACCTTC
cdr3_aa: CASSLYGQAINYGYTF

j_call: TRBJ2-3
d_call: TRBD1
clone_size: many
v_call: TRBV7-3
cdr3_nt: TGTGCCAGCGCCCACGGGACAGGGGGTACAGATACGCAGTATTTT
cdr3_aa: CASAHGTGGTDTQYF

j_call: TRBJ2-1
d_call: TRBD1
clone_size: many
v_call: TRBV2
cdr3_nt: TGTGCCAGCAGCCAGGGACAGCCACCCTACAATGAGCAGTTCTTC
cdr3_aa: CASSQGQPPYNEQFF

j_call: TRBJ1-4
d_call: -
clone_size: many
v_call: TRBV12-3/TRBV12-4
cdr3_nt: TGTGCCAGCAGACACGGTTTGGGTGCTGAAAAACTGTTTTTT
cdr3_aa: CASRHGLGAEKLFF

j_call: TRBJ2-6
d_call: -
clone_size: many
v_call: TRBV7-3
cdr3_nt: TGTGCCAGCAGCTTAATGGACAAGGCCAACGTCCTGACTTTC
cdr3_aa: CASSLMDKANVLTF

j_call: TRBJ2-5
d_call: -
clone_size: -
v_call: TRBV10-3
cdr3_nt: TGTGCCATCAGTGAGCCTGGAGAGGGTCAAGAGACCCAGTACTTC
cdr3_aa: CAISEPGEGQETQYF

j_call: TRBJ2-7
d_call: TRBD1
clone_size: many
v_call: TRBV5-1
cdr3_nt: TGTGCCAGCAGCTGGTCTGTCGGGACAGGCTACGAGCAGTACTTC
cdr3_aa: CASSWSVGTGYEQYF

j_call: TRBJ2-7
d_call: TRBD1
clone_size: once
v_call: TRBV13
cdr3_nt: TGTGCCAGCAGCTTAGCTGGACAGGGGCTTCGGGAGCAGTACTTC
cdr3_aa: CASSLAGQGLREQYF

j_call: TRBJ2-2
d_call: -
clone_size: many
v_call: TRBV4-1
cdr3_nt: TGTGCCAGCAGCTCCCCCCTGACCGGGGAGCTGTTTTTT
cdr3_aa: CASSSPLTGELFF

j_call: TRBJ1-1
d_call: -
clone_size: many
v_call: TRBV29-1
cdr3_nt: TGCAGCGTCGGGAGGGGGTTGGTCCCTGAAGCTTTCTTT
cdr3_aa: CSVGRGLVPEAFF

j_call: TRBJ2-1
d_call: TRBD2
clone_size: many
v_call: TRBV4-3
cdr3_nt: TGCGCCAGCAGCCAAGTGGTCGCGTCGGGAGGCTATGAGCAGTTCTTC
cdr3_aa: CASSQVVASGGYEQFF

j_call: TRBJ1-2
d_call: -
clone_size: few
v_call: TRBV4-1
cdr3_nt: TGCGCCAGCAGACCCAAAACTTCATCTGGCTACACCTTC
cdr3_aa: CASRPKTSSGYTF

j_call: TRBJ2-2
d_call: -
clone_size: many
v_call: TRBV6-5
cdr3_nt: TGTGCCAGCAGTTACTCGAGGGCAGGCGTCGGGGAGCTGTTTTTT
cdr3_aa: CASSYSRAGVGELFF

j_call: TRBJ2-3
d_call: TRBD2
clone_size: -
v_call: TRBV11-2
cdr3_nt: TGTGCCAGCAGACATAGCGGGGTTAAGGCGGATACGCAGTATTTT
cdr3_aa: CASRHSGVKADTQYF